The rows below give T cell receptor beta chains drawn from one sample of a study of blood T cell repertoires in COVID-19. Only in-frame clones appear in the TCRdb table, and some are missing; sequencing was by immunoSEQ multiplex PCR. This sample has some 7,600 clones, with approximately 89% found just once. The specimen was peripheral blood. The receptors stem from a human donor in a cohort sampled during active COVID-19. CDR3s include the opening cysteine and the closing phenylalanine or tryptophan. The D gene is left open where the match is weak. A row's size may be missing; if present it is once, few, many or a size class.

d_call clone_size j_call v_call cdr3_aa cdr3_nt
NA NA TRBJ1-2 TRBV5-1 CASSLAGVNGYTF TGCGCCAGCAGCTTGGCGGGGGTAAATGGCTACACCTTC
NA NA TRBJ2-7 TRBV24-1 CATSDPRTDAYEQYF TGTGCCACCAGTGATCCTCGGACAGACGCCTACGAGCAGTACTTC
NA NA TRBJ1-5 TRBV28 CASSSVKSPGTGGNQPQHF TGTGCCAGCAGCTCAGTTAAATCGCCGGGGACTGGGGGCAATCAGCCCCAGCATTTT
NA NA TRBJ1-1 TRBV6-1 CASSEDSYRRGVNTEAFF TGTGCCAGCAGTGAAGATTCTTACAGGCGCGGGGTGAACACTGAAGCTTTCTTT
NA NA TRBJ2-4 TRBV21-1 CASSKVGQGYAKNIQYF TGTGCCAGCAGCAAAGTGGGACAGGGTTATGCCAAAAACATTCAGTACTTC
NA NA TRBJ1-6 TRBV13 CASSSTGRGSPLHF TGTGCCAGCAGCTCCACGGGTAGGGGATCACCCCTCCACTTT
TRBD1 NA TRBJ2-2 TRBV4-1 CASSLNGQGNGELFF TGCGCCAGCAGCCTAAACGGACAGGGCAATGGGGAGCTGTTTTTT
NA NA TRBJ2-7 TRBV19 CASSIERARSEQYF TGTGCCAGTAGTATTGAGAGGGCCCGCTCCGAGCAGTACTTC
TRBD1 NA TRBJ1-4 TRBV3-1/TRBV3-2 CASSQWTGADEKLFF TGTGCCAGCAGCCAATGGACAGGGGCAGATGAAAAACTGTTTTTT
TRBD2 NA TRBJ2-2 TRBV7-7 CASSLLAGVGGELFF TGTGCTAGCAGCTTGTTAGCGGGAGTTGGCGGGGAGCTGTTTTTT
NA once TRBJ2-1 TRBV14 CASGGKGNNEQFF TGTGCCAGCGGCGGGAAAGGTAACAATGAGCAGTTCTTC
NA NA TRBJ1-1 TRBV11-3 CASSSYSSRATEAFF TGTGCCAGCAGCTCCTATAGTAGCAGGGCGACTGAAGCTTTCTTT
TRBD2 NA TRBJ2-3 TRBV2 CASRASGTETDTQYF TGTGCCAGCAGGGCTAGCGGGACAGAGACAGATACGCAGTATTTT
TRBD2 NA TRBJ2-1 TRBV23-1 CASSQSELAGEDEQFF TGCGCCAGCAGTCAATCGGAACTAGCGGGAGAGGATGAGCAGTTCTTC
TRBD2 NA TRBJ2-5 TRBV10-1 CASSDGPTSGSLETQYF TGCGCCAGCAGCGATGGCCCGACTAGCGGGAGCCTAGAGACCCAGTACTTC
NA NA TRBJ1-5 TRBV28 CASSFWGWRQPQHF TGTGCCAGCAGTTTCTGGGGTTGGAGGCAGCCCCAGCATTTT
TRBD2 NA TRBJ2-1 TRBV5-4 CASSFQTSGRTSYNEQFF TGTGCCAGCAGCTTCCAGACTAGCGGGAGAACGTCCTACAATGAGCAGTTCTTC
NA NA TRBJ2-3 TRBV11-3 CASSSGASSYTQYF TGTGCCAGCAGCTCGGGAGCCTCGAGCTATACGCAGTATTTT
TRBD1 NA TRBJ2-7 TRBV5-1 CASSWGQGYEQYF TGCGCCAGCAGCTGGGGACAGGGGTACGAGCAGTACTTC
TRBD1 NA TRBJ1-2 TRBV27 CASSFGGQGHHNYGYTF TGTGCCAGCAGTTTTGGGGGACAGGGGCACCATAACTATGGCTACACCTTC
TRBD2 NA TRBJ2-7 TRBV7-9 CASSLALSTSGTYEQYF TGTGCCAGCAGCTTAGCGCTTTCAACTAGCGGGACGTACGAGCAGTACTTC
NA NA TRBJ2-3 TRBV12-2 CASRLVSARIAGRTDTQYF TGTGCAAGTCGCTTAGTGTCCGCCCGCATAGCGGGACGCACAGATACGCAGTATTTT
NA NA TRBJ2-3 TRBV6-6 CASSYRLPDTQYF TGTGCCAGCAGTTACCGACTCCCAGATACGCAGTATTTT
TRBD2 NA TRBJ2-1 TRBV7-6 CASAIAGASYNEQFF TGTGCCAGCGCAATAGCGGGGGCGTCCTACAATGAGCAGTTCTTC
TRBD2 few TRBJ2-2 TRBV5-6 CASSLLGGRSNTGELFF TGTGCCAGCAGCTTGTTAGGCGGGAGGTCGAACACCGGGGAGCTGTTTTTT
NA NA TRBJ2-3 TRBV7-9 CASSFFSTDTQYF TGTGCCAGCAGCTTCTTTAGCACAGATACGCAGTATTTT
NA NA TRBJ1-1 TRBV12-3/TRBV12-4 CASSELTEAFF TGTGCCAGTTCGGAGTTAACTGAAGCTTTCTTT
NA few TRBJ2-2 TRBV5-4 CASSLKGFTGELFF TGTGCCAGCAGCTTGAAGGGGTTCACCGGGGAGCTGTTTTTT
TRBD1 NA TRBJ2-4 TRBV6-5 CASSYRPGGNKNIQYF TGTGCCAGCAGTTACCGTCCAGGGGGCAACAAAAACATTCAGTACTTC
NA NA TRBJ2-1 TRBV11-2 CASSPFAVEQFF TGTGCCAGCAGCCCTTTCGCGGTAGAGCAGTTCTTC
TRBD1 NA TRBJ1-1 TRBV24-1 CATSGDRPYTEAFF TGTGCCACCAGTGGGGACAGGCCCTACACTGAAGCTTTCTTT
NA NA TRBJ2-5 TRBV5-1 CASSTHLQETQYF TGCGCCAGCAGCACTCATCTCCAAGAGACCCAGTACTTC
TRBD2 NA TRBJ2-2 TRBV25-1 CASSEGSGRARDGELFF TGTGCCAGCAGTGAAGGAAGCGGGAGGGCCAGGGACGGGGAGCTGTTTTTT
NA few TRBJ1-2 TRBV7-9 CASSLQGINGYTF TGTGCCAGCAGCTTACAGGGAATCAATGGCTACACCTTC
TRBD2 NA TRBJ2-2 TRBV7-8 CASSPPGLASTGELFF TGTGCCAGCAGCCCTCCGGGACTAGCGAGCACCGGGGAGCTGTTTTTT
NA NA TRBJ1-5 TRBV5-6 CASSSIEDRSNQPQHF TGTGCCAGCAGCTCGATCGAAGACAGATCCAATCAGCCCCAGCATTTT
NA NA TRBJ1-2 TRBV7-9 CASSLHYFNYGYTF TGTGCCAGCAGCTTACACTATTTCAACTATGGCTACACCTTC
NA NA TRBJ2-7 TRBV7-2 CASSYRYEQYF TGTGCCAGCAGCTACAGATACGAGCAGTACTTC
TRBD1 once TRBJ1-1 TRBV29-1 CSVTPPAGGVYEAFF TGCAGCGTCACACCCCCCGCAGGGGGCGTCTATGAAGCTTTCTTT
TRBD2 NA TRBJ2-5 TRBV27 CASSFLAGERETQYF TGTGCCAGCAGTTTCCTCGCGGGAGAAAGGGAGACCCAGTACTTC
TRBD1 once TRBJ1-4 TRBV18 CASSRTGVTNEKLFF TGTGCCAGCTCCCGCACAGGGGTGACTAATGAAAAACTGTTTTTT
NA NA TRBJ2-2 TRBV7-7 CASSSRGGAAGELFF TGTGCTAGCAGCTCTCGTGGAGGTGCGGCCGGGGAGCTGTTTTTT
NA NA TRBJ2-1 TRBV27 CASSTIVHEQFF TGTGCCAGCAGCACTATAGTCCATGAGCAGTTCTTC
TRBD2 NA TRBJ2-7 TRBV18 CASSRTSVYEQYF TGTGCCAGCTCACGGACTAGCGTCTACGAGCAGTACTTC
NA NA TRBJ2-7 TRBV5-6 CASSLRRLYEQYF TGTGCCAGCAGCTTGCGCAGACTCTACGAGCAGTACTTC
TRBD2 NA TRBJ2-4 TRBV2 CASRDPSGSHIQYF TGTGCCAGCAGGGATCCTAGCGGGAGCCACATTCAGTACTTC
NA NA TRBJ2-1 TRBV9 CASSVDGGSYNEQFF TGTGCCAGCAGCGTAGATGGCGGGTCCTACAATGAGCAGTTCTTC
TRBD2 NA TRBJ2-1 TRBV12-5 CASGSPRTSGRPLSYNEQFF TGTGCTAGTGGTTCCCCCCGGACTAGCGGGAGGCCCTTATCCTACAATGAGCAGTTCTTC
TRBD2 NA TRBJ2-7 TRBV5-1 CASSLTGGTYEQYF TGCGCCAGCAGCTTGACGGGAGGGACCTACGAGCAGTACTTC